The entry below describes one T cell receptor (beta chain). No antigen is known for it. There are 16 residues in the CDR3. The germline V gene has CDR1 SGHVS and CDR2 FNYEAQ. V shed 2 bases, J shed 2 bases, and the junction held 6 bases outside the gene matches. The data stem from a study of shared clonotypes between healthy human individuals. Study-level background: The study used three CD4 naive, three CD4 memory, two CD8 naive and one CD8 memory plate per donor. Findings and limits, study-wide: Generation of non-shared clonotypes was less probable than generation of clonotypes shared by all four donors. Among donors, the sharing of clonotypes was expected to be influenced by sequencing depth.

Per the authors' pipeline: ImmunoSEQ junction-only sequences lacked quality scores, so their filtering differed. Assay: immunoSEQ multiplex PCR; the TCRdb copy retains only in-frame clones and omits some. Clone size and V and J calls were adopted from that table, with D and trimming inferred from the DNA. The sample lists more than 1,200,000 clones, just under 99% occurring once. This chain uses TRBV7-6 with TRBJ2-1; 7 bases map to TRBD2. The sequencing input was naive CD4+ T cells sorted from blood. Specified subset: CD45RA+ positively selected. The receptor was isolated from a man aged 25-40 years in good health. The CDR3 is CASSLILGTTYNEQFF. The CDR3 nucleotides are TGTGCCAGCAGCTTAATTCTAGGGACTACCTACAATGAGCAGTTCTTC.